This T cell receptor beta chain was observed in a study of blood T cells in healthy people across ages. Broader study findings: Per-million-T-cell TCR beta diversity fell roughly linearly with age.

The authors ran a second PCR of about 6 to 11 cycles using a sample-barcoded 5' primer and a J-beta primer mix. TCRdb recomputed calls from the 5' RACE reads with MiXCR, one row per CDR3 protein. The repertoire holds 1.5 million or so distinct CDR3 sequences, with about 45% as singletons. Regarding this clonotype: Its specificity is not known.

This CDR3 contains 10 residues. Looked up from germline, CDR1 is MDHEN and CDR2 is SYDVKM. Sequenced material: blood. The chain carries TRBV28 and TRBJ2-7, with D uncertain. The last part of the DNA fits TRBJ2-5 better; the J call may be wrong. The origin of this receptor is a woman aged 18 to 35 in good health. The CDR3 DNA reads TGTGCCAGCTACCACGGGACCCAGTACTTC. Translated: CASYHGTQYF.